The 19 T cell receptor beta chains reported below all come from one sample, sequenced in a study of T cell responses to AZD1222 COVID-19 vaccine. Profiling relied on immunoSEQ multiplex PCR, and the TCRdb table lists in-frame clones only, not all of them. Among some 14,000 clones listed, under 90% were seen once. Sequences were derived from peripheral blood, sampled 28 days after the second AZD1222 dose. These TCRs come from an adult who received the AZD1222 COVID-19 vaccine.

This CDR3 reads CASSERDRSSYNSPLHF. CDR3 DNA: TGTGCCAGCAGCGAAAGGGACAGGAGCTCCTATAATTCACCCCTCCACTTT. The chain recombines TRBV6-1 with TRBJ1-6; 8 bases align to TRBD1. J lost 0 bases, V lost 6 bases, and 7 bases had no gene match. CDR1 and CDR2 (germline): MNHNS, SASEGT. This CDR3 comprises 17 residues.

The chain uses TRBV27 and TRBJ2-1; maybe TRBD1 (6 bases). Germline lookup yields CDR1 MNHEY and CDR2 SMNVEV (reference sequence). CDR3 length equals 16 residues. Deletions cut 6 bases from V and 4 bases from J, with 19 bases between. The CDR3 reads CASSLFQGGYYNEQFF. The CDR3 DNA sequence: TGTGCCAGCAGCCTCTTCCAAGGGGGATATTACAATGAGCAGTTCTTC.

DNA for the CDR3: TGTGCCAGCAGCTCAAAGCGTGGCCAGGGACACGGACCCTACGAGCAGTACTTC. Translating it yields CASSSKRGQGHGPYEQYF. The gene calls are TRBV11-2 and TRBJ2-7; D possibly corresponds to TRBD1 (6 bases). Trimming took off 4 bases at V and 2 bases at J, with 24 bases between the two ends. Germline-derived CDR1 and CDR2 are SGHAT and FQNNGV. The CDR3 sequence is 18 residues long.

The CDR3, as DNA: TGTGCCAGCAGCTTAGGTGTCTCCGAGCAGTACTTC. This encodes CASSLGVSEQYF. The rearrangement joins TRBV5-6 to TRBJ2-7, with D uncertain. V was cut by 2 bases and J by 6 bases, with 9 bases left in between. There are 12 residues in the CDR3. Per the germline V gene, CDR1 is SGHDT and CDR2 is YYEEEE.

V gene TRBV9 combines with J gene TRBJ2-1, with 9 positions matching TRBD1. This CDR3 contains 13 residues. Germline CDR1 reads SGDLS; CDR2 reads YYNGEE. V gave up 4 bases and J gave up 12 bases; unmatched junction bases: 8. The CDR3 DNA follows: TGTGCCAGCAGCCCACAGGGGGCTGGGGGGCAGTTCTTC. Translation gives CASSPQGAGGQFF.

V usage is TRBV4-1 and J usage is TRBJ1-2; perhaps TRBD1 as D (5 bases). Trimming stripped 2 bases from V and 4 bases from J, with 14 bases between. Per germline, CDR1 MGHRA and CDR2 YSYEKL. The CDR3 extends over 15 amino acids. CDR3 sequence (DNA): TGCGCCAGCAGCCAACCTAGGGACCGATTCTATGGCTACACCTTC. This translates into CASSQPRDRFYGYTF.

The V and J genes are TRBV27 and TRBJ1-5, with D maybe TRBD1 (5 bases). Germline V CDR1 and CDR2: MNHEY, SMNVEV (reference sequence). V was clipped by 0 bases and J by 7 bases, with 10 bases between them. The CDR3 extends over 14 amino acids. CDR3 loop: CASSLSTVGQPQHF. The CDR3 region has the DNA TGTGCCAGCAGTTTATCGACAGTAGGACAGCCCCAGCATTTT.

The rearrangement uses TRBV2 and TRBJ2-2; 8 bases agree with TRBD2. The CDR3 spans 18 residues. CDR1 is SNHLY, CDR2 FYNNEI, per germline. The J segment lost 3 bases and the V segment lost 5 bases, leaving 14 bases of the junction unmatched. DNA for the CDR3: TGTGCCAGCAGTCCTTTCTTGAGCGGGAGAGTAGACACCGGGGAGCTGTTTTTT. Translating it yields CASSPFLSGRVDTGELFF.

The CDR3 coding sequence is TGTGCCAGCTCACCAATGGGGTCTGACACCATATATTTT. Residues: CASSPMGSDTIYF. The chain employs TRBV18 and TRBJ1-3; D gene ambiguous. The V gene lost 2 bases and the J gene lost 8 bases, with 10 bases spanning the gap. The CDR3 extends over 13 amino acids. Germline-derived CDR1 and CDR2 are KGHSH and LQKENI.

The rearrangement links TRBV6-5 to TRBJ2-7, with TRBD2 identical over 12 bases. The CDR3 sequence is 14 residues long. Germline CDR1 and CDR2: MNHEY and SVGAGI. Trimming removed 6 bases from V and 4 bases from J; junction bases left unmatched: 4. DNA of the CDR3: TGTGCCAGCAGCTCCCTAGCGGGAGGGTACGAGCAGTACTTC. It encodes CASSSLAGGYEQYF.

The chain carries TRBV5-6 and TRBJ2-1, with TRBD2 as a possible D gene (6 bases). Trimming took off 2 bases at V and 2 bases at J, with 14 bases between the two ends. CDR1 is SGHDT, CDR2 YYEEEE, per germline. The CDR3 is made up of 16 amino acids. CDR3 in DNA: TGTGCCAGCAGCTTCCCGGGACTCCCCACCTACAATGAGCAGTTCTTC. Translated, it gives CASSFPGLPTYNEQFF.

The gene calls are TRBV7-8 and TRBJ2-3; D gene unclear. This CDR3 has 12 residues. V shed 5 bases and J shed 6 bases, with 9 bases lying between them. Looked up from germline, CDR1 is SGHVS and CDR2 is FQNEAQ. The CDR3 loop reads CASSPLGDTQYF. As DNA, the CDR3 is TGTGCCAGCAGCCCGCTGGGGGATACGCAGTATTTT.

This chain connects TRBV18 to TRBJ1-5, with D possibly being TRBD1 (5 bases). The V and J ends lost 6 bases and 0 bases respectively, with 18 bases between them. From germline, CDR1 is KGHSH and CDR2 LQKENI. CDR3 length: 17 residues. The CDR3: CASSTRQFINSNQPQHF. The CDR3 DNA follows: TGTGCCAGCTCTACCAGACAGTTTATAAATAGCAATCAGCCCCAGCATTTT.

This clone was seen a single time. CDR3 residues: CASSYGGLRNSPLHF. The DNA for the CDR3 is TGTGCCAGCAGTTACGGGGGCTTAAGGAATTCACCCCTCCACTTT. The chain employs TRBV6-5 and TRBJ1-6; D possibly corresponds to TRBD1 (6 bases). This CDR3 has 15 residues. Trimming left V 2 bases short and J 7 bases short, with 12 bases between. The germline V gene has CDR1 MNHEY and CDR2 SVGAGI.

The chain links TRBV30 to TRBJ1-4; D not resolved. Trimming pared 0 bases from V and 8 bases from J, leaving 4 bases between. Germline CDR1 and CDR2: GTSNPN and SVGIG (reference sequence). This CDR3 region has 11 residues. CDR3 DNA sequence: TGTGCCTGGAGTGTCCAAGAAAAACTGTTTTTT. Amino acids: CAWSVQEKLFF.

CDR3 sequence: CASSLIPGGTNEQFF. CDR3 DNA: TGTGCCAGCAGCTTAATTCCCGGGGGGACAAATGAGCAGTTCTTC. This rearrangement joins TRBV7-3 to TRBJ2-1; tentatively, D is TRBD2 (7 bases). CDR1 is SGHTA, CDR2 FQGTGA, per germline. The CDR3 covers 15 residues. V was shortened by 1 base and J by 7 bases, with 14 bases between the two germline ends.

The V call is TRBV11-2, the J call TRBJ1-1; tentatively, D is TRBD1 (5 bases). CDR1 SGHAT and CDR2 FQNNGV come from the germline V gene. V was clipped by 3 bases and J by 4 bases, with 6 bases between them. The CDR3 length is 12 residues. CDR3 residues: CASSFQGTEAFF. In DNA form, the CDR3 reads TGTGCCAGCAGCTTCCAGGGCACTGAAGCTTTCTTT.

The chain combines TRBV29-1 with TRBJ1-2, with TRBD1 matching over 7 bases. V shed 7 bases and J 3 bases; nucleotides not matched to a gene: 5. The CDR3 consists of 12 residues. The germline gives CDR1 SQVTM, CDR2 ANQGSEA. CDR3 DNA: TGCAGCGCCTCTACAGGGGACTATGGCTACACCTTC. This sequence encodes CSASTGDYGYTF.

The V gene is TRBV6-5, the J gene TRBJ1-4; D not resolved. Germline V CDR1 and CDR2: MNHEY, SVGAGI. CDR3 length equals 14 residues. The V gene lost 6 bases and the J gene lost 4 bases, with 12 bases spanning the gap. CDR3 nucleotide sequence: TGTGCCAGCAGCCGGTCGGGGTTTAATGAAAAACTGTTTTTT. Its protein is CASSRSGFNEKLFF.